This T cell receptor (beta chain) was observed in a study of T cell responses to AZD1222 COVID-19 vaccine. The table came from immunoSEQ multiplex PCR; TCRdb's copy has only in-frame clones and leaves some out. Of some 170,000 clones in the sample, approximately 94% were seen once. This CDR3 is 16 amino acids long. From germline, CDR1 is SEHNR and CDR2 FQNEAQ (reference sequence). V was pared by 6 bases and J by 6 bases, with 24 bases between. Notes on the study in general: Donors were largely white British and mainly female; clonal diversity was possibly underestimated.

As to this clone: What it binds is not known.

The V call is TRBV7-9, the J call TRBJ2-7; maybe TRBD2 (6 bases). This receptor was taken from an adult in good health. The sequenced sample was peripheral blood, obtained on day 0 of AZD1222 vaccination. This chain's CDR3 is CASSYSTSRNTPEQYF. The CDR3 bases are TGTGCCAGCAGTTACTCAACTAGCCGGAACACCCCCGAGCAGTACTTC.